This T cell receptor (beta chain) is drawn from a study of monozygotic twins with cystic fibrosis. Across the whole study: Libraries were built from approximately 3 micrograms of fragmented DNA using approximately 16 PCR cycles.

Profiling relied on immunoSEQ multiplex PCR, and the TCRdb table lists in-frame clones only, not all of them. The sample includes approximately 20,000 clones, roughly nine tenths of them seen just once. The TCR sequence derives from a girl aged 2-10 years with cystic fibrosis. The sample taken for sequencing was blood.

Written as DNA, the CDR3 is TGTGCCAGCAGTCCGACTAGCGGGAGAACGTTCGAGCAGTACTTC. This gives the protein CASSPTSGRTFEQYF. The chain combines TRBV6-6 with TRBJ2-7; the match to TRBD2 covers 12 bases. V lost 5 bases to trimming and J lost 6 bases; unmatched junction nucleotides: 8. The CDR3 has 15 amino acids. Germline V gene sequence: CDR1 MNHNY, CDR2 SVGAGI (reference sequence).